This TCR beta chain was profiled in a study of T cell responses to AZD1222 COVID-19 vaccine. Data came from immunoSEQ multiplex PCR; TCRdb stores just in-frame clones and leaves some out. The sample carries about 120,000 clones, 86% recorded once. General observations from the study: White British donors predominated, females outnumbered males, and clonal diversity was possibly underestimated. Two doses of AZD1222 preceded a rise in Spike-specific TCR breadth and depth.

For this clone: Its antigen is unknown.

Germline V gene lookup returns CDR1 MNHNS and CDR2 SASEGT. This CDR3 spans 15 amino acids. V lost 3 bases to trimming and J lost 7 bases, with 16 bases between them. The clonotype originates from an adult who received the AZD1222 COVID-19 vaccine. This chain links TRBV6-1 with TRBJ1-5; D gene uncertain. The sequencing used peripheral blood, collected 28 days after the second AZD1222 dose. The CDR3 sequence is CASSDSVHSRQPQHF. In nucleotides, the CDR3 is TGTGCCAGCAGTGATTCCGTCCATTCACGGCAGCCCCAGCATTTT.